Detailed here is one TCR beta chain. Its antigen is not known. Other DNA variants within this sample encode the same CDR3. The sample comes from a study of regulatory dendritic cells for organ transplantation. Study results and limitations: Resting memory CD8+ T cells held the most alloreactive clonotypes. Considerable individual heterogeneity was seen in alloreactive memory CD8+ T cells. Regulatory dendritic cells appeared to expand memory CD8+ clones less than mature ones.

FACS sorted CD4+ or CD8+ T cells into CD45RA+ naive and CD45RO+ memory. CDR1 MNHEY and CDR2 SMNVEV come from the germline V gene (reference sequence). CDR3 length: 13 amino acids. The V and J ends lost 3 bases and 0 bases respectively, with 3 bases between them. Assay used: immunoSEQ multiplex PCR; TCRdb lists only in-frame clones, some missing. The repertoire has 30,000 to 40,000 clones, 75% to 95% of them found once; the top ten carry about 0.11%. The TCR originated in a human donor in good health. The specimen sequenced was naive CD8+ T cells from blood. Subset given: CD45RA+ naive T cells. This sequence joins TRBV27 and TRBJ2-4; D is undetermined. The CDR3: CASSLAAKNIQYF. CDR3 nucleotides: TGTGCCAGCAGTTTGGCAGCCAAAAACATTCAGTACTTC.